One sample yielded the 12 T cell receptor beta chains listed below, sequenced in a study of OX40 agonist ivuxolimab in advanced cancers. Sequencing used immunoSEQ multiplex PCR; TCRdb keeps in-frame clones, though not all of them. This sample has 40,000 or so clones, with 82% found just once. The material sequenced was CD4+ or CD8+ T cells sorted from blood, taken in a trial of the OX40 agonist ivuxolimab. The receptors shown here come from an adult with an advanced solid tumor such as melanoma, head and neck, liver or kidney cancer.

V is TRBV15 and J is TRBJ1-5, with a weak D call TRBD1 (5 bases). Trimming took 0 bases from V and 3 from J, leaving 9 bases between them. The length of the CDR3 is 15 residues. Germline assignment: CDR1 LNHNV and CDR2 YYDKDF (reference sequence). The CDR3: CATSRDKGYNQPQHF. The DNA for the CDR3 is TGTGCCACCAGCAGAGATAAGGGGTACAATCAGCCCCAGCATTTT.

The J gene is TRBJ2-1, the V gene TRBV7-3; D is unresolved. V was pared by 4 bases and J by 7 bases, with 11 bases between. The CDR3 covers 13 residues. CDR1 and CDR2 from the germline V gene are SGHTA and FQGTGA. This chain's CDR3 is CASSYAQLNEQFF. For the CDR3, the DNA is TGTGCCAGCAGCTACGCCCAACTGAATGAGCAGTTCTTC.

The chain carries TRBV27 and TRBJ2-7, with TRBD2 matching over 9 bases. Germline-derived CDR1 and CDR2 are MNHEY and SMNVEV (reference sequence). The CDR3 spans 18 residues. After removal of 5 bases from V and 3 bases from J, the junction contained 17 bases not matched to a gene. Here the CDR3 DNA reads TGTGCCAGCAGTAAGGTCCTGGCGGGAGGGCCCAAGGACTACGAGCAGTACTTC. It translates to CASSKVLAGGPKDYEQYF.

The chain couples TRBV10-1 to TRBJ1-4, with unresolved D. V gave up 4 bases and J gave up 10 bases, with 13 bases separating them. The length of the CDR3 is 13 residues. Germline V gene lookup returns CDR1 WNHNN and CDR2 SYGVQD (reference sequence). The CDR3 here is CASSASQLGKLFF. DNA for the CDR3: TGCGCCAGCAGTGCAAGCCAACTGGGAAAACTGTTTTTT.

This chain uses TRBV5-4 with TRBJ2-6; D is uncertain. Per germline, CDR1 SGHNT and CDR2 YYREEE (reference sequence). This CDR3 comprises 15 residues. Trimming pared 5 bases from V and 2 bases from J, leaving 11 bases between. The DNA for the CDR3 is TGTGCCAGCAGTAATCCACTCCCTGGGGCCAACGTCCTGACTTTC. This gives the protein CASSNPLPGANVLTF.

V usage is TRBV2 and J usage is TRBJ1-6; D unresolved. Trimming pared 1 base from V and 8 bases from J, leaving 6 bases between. The V gene's germline CDR1 is SNHLY and CDR2 FYNNEI. The CDR3 consists of 13 residues. The CDR3 region has the DNA TGTGCCAGCAGTGAAGGGTTGTATTCACCCCTCCACTTT. It yields the protein CASSEGLYSPLHF.

The chain combines TRBV2 with TRBJ2-5, with 8 bases that match TRBD1. V trimming: 6 bases; J trimming: 3 bases; junction bases outside the gene matches: 9. Germline V gene lookup returns CDR1 SNHLY and CDR2 FYNNEI. The CDR3 has 15 amino acids. The CDR3 here is CASRGTRGREETQYF. CDR3 coding DNA: TGTGCCAGCAGGGGGACCAGGGGGCGTGAAGAGACCCAGTACTTC.

Only a few counts were recorded for this clone. This chain joins TRBV6-5 and TRBJ1-2, with 11 positions matching TRBD1. CDR1 is MNHEY and CDR2 is SVGAGI in the germline V gene. Germline trimming cut 2 bases from V and 5 bases from J; bases unmatched to any gene: 7. CDR3 length: 16 residues. The CDR3 here is CASSYVRTGGGYGYTF. CDR3 DNA sequence: TGTGCCAGCAGTTACGTCCGGACAGGGGGCGGGTATGGCTACACCTTC.

The V gene is TRBV6-1, the J gene TRBJ1-5; 7 nucleotides agree with TRBD1. In germline, CDR1 is MNHNS, CDR2 SASEGT. The CDR3 runs 15 residues. V lost 6 bases, J lost 5 bases, and 10 bases stayed unmatched. CDR3 bases: TGTGCCAGCAGGGAGACAGGGACCAGTTATCAGCCCCAGCATTTT. Protein sequence: CASRETGTSYQPQHF.

The chain carries TRBV5-1 and TRBJ1-1; weak D call: TRBD1 (6 bases). V lost 1 base, J lost 9 bases, and 16 bases lay in between. Germline V gene data show CDR1 as SGHRS and CDR2 as YFSETQ. The CDR3 consists of 14 residues. CDR3 bases: TGCGCCAGCAGCTTGCGACAGGTTGGGGAGAAAGCTTTCTTT. It yields the protein CASSLRQVGEKAFF.

This chain links TRBV5-1 with TRBJ1-4, with D perhaps TRBD1 (5 bases). Trimming removed 6 bases at V and 4 bases at J, with 7 bases between. The V gene's germline CDR1 is SGHRS and CDR2 YFSETQ. This CDR3 spans 12 amino acids. The CDR3 spells CASKGSNEKLFF. In nucleotides, the CDR3 is TGCGCCAGCAAGGGGAGTAATGAAAAACTGTTTTTT.

This clone showed up just a few times. The chain couples TRBV4-1 to TRBJ1-1; 9 bases agree with TRBD1. Trimming took 3 bases from V and 7 from J; bases not matched to a gene: 6. The germline V gene encodes CDR1 MGHRA and CDR2 YSYEKL. This CDR3 is built from 14 residues. CDR3 DNA sequence: TGCGCCAGCAGCCACCGACAGGGGGGAGGTGAAGCTTTCTTT. Encoded protein: CASSHRQGGGEAFF.